This T cell receptor beta chain was recorded in a study of T cell responses to AZD1222 COVID-19 vaccine. Method: immunoSEQ multiplex PCR; TCRdb's copy keeps in-frame clones and lacks some. The sample carries over 100,000 clones, around 89% recorded once. Germline V CDR1 and CDR2: MNHEY, SMNVEV (reference sequence). The length of the CDR3 is 15 residues. The V gene lost 0 bases and the J gene lost 2 bases, with 11 bases spanning the gap. This sequence joins TRBV27 and TRBJ2-7, with D unresolved. The TCR sequence derives from an adult in good health. The material was peripheral blood, obtained on day 0 of AZD1222 vaccination. CDR3 region: CASSLSETETYEQYF. The CDR3 DNA sequence: TGTGCCAGCAGTTTATCGGAGACGGAGACCTACGAGCAGTACTTC.